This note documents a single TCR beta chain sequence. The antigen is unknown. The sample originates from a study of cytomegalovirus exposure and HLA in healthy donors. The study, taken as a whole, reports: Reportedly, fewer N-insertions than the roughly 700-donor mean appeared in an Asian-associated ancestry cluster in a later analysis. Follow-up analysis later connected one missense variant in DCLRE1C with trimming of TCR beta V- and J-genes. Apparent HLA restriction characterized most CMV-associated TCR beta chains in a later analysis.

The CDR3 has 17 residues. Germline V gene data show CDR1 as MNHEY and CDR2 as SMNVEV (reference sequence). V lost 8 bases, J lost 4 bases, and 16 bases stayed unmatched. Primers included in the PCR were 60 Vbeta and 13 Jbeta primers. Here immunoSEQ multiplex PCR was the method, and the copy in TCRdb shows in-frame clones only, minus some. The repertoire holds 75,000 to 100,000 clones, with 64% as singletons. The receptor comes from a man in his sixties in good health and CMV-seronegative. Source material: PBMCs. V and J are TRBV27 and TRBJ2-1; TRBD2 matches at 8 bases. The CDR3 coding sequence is TGTGCCAGCGGGGGCGGAGGTAGCGGGGATGCTTACAATGAGCAGTTCTTC. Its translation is CASGGGGSGDAYNEQFF.